This entry concerns a single T cell receptor beta chain. Authors' analysis steps: ImmunoSEQ supplied junction-only sequences lacking quality scores, so filtering was different. Generated by immunoSEQ multiplex PCR, the TCRdb table keeps only in-frame clones and is missing some. That table is the source of V, J and clone size, and D and trimming were worked out from the DNA. The sample yields nearly 1 million clones, about 80% seen once. The record originates from a study of shared clonotypes between healthy human individuals. Everyone who donated was a Caucasian adult who lived in Nashville, Tennessee. The sequenced material came from memory CD4+ T cells sorted from blood. Subset indicated: CD45RA-negative fraction. This sequence originates from a man younger than 35 in good health.

The DNA for the CDR3 is TGTGCCAGCAGAGCGACTAGCGGGGGCACAAGTACGCAGTATTTT. Its protein product is CASRATSGGTSTQYF. The chain is built from TRBV5-5 and TRBJ2-3, with 12 bases aligning to TRBD2. Germline V CDR1 and CDR2: SGHKS, YYEKEE (reference sequence). With V trimmed by 5 bases and J by 8 bases, 9 bases remained unmatched. This CDR3 has 15 residues.